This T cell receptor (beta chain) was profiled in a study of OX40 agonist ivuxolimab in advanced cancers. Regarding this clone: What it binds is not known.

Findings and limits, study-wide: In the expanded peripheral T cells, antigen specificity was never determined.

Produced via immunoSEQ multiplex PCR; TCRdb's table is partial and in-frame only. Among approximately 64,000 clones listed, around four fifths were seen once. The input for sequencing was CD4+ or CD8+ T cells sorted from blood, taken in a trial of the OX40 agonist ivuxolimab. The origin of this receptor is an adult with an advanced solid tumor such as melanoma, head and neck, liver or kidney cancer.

The CDR3, as DNA: TGTGCCTGGAATGTGGACGGTAATCAGCCCCAGCATTTT. This sequence encodes CAWNVDGNQPQHF. J is TRBJ1-5 and V is TRBV30; D is unresolved. The CDR3 is 13 residues long. In germline, CDR1 is GTSNPN, CDR2 SVGIG (reference sequence). V gave up 4 bases and J gave up 4 bases, with 11 bases separating them. The entire variable domain, with the rest obtained from reference TRBV30 and TRBJ1-5, is as follows: SQTIHQWPATLVQPVGSPLSLECTVEGTSNPNLYWYRQAAGRGLQLLFYSVGIGQISSEVPQNLSASRPQDRQFILSSKKLLLSDSGFYLCAWNVDGNQPQHFGDGTRLSIL.